The T cell receptor (beta chain) described here comes from a study of blood T cell repertoires in COVID-19. Measured with immunoSEQ multiplex PCR; TCRdb has only the in-frame clones, and not every one. The repertoire includes hundreds of thousands of clones, approximately 87% of them detected once, and approximately 1.9% sits in the top ten. The CDR3 contains 14 residues. V lost 4 bases and J 0 bases, leaving 7 bases between the germline ends. In germline, CDR1 is KGHSH, CDR2 LQKENI. The sample comprised PBMCs or T cells enriched from blood (not recorded which). The receptor's source is a middle-aged man in a cohort exposed to, infected with or recovered from COVID-19 (not recorded which). This chain links TRBV18 with TRBJ1-5, with D possibly TRBD1 on 6 matching bases. CDR3: CASSQDSSNQPQHF. The CDR3 DNA reads TGTGCCAGCTCACAGGACAGTAGCAATCAGCCCCAGCATTTT.